This TCR beta chain is drawn from a study of blood T cell repertoires in COVID-19. About the research overall: Sites across the United States, Italy and Spain contributed samples from acute and convalescent COVID-19. In each case, the material was cDNA or gDNA derived from T cells, B-cell-depleted T cells, or PBMCs.

Germline V gives CDR1 SGDLS, CDR2 YYNGEE. There are 15 residues in the CDR3. With 0 bases removed from V and 0 bases from J, the gap between germline ends came to 7 bases. Clones were read by immunoSEQ multiplex PCR, and TCRdb kept only the in-frame ones, dropping some. The data contain around 73,000 clones, approximately 80% of them seen just once; the ten biggest clones take up around 3.9%. Material: peripheral blood. J is TRBJ1-3 and V is TRBV9; D remains ambiguous. The receptor was isolated from an older woman with acute or convalescent COVID-19. The CDR3 sequence is CASSVGLGSGNTIYF. DNA for the CDR3: TGTGCCAGCAGCGTAGGGCTTGGCTCTGGAAACACCATATATTTT.